Each of the 13 T cell receptor beta chains below was sequenced from the same sample in a study of blood T cell repertoires in COVID-19. Method: immunoSEQ multiplex PCR; TCRdb's copy keeps in-frame clones and lacks some. The sample yields around 250,000 clones, around 90% seen once. The sample was PBMCs or T cells enriched from blood (not recorded which). The receptors derive from a human donor in a cohort exposed to, infected with or recovered from COVID-19 (not recorded which). The donor label of this sample is uncertain.

V gene TRBV4-2 combines with J gene TRBJ2-1, with 13 bases lining up with TRBD2. Germline values: CDR1 LGHNA, CDR2 YNFKEQ. The CDR3 loop spans 17 amino acids. The J segment lost 2 bases and the V segment lost 4 bases, leaving 5 bases of the junction unmatched. CDR3 nucleotides: TGTGCCAGCAGCCCACGGACTAGCGGGGGTACCTACAATGAGCAGTTCTTC. Translating gives CASSPRTSGGTYNEQFF.

The rearrangement uses TRBV5-4 and TRBJ1-3; 10 nucleotides match TRBD1. V was pared by 3 bases and J by 3 bases, with 12 bases of the junction left unmatched. Germline V gives CDR1 SGHNT, CDR2 YYREEE (reference sequence). The CDR3 consists of 18 residues. The CDR3 bases are TGTGCCAGCAGCTCGAATTGGGACAGGGGACGAGGTGGAAACACCATATATTTT. This codes for CASSSNWDRGRGGNTIYF.

The chain is built from TRBV7-6 and TRBJ1-1; 8 bases map to TRBD1. V dropped 1 base and J dropped 3; count of bases not matched to a gene: 1. The CDR3 runs to 14 residues. Germline loops: CDR1 SGHVS, CDR2 FNYEAQ. The CDR3 protein is CASSLEDRDTEAFF. CDR3 nucleotides: TGTGCCAGCAGCTTAGAGGACAGGGACACTGAAGCTTTCTTT. The whole variable domain, remainder taken from reference TRBV7-6 and TRBJ1-1, is GAGVSQSPRYKVTKRGQDVALRCDPISGHVSLYWYRQALGQGPEFLTYFNYEAQQDKSGLPNDRFSAERPEGSISTLTIQRTEQRDSAMYRCASSLEDRDTEAFFGQGTRLTVV.

The CDR3, as DNA: TGTGCCTGGAGCTCGCCCCGACAGGTGAGATTATACGAGCAGTACTTC. Protein product: CAWSSPRQVRLYEQYF. V and J are TRBV30 and TRBJ2-7, with D maybe TRBD1 (6 bases). The V gene's germline CDR1 is GTSNPN and CDR2 SVGIG (reference sequence). V gave up 3 bases and J gave up 4 bases, with 22 bases separating them. The CDR3 sequence is 16 residues long.

This chain joins TRBV2 and TRBJ2-7; 14 nucleotides match TRBD2. Germline assignment: CDR1 SNHLY and CDR2 FYNNEI. The CDR3 has 16 residues. The junction had 5 bases not matched to a gene; V was cut back by 6 bases and J by 1 base. CDR3 sequence reads: CASRPGLAGESYEQYF. The CDR3 nucleotides read TGTGCCAGCAGGCCGGGACTAGCGGGGGAGTCCTACGAGCAGTACTTC.

The DNA for the CDR3 is TGTGCCAGCAGCCGGCCGGGTCCTGAAGCTTTCTTT. It is translated as CASSRPGPEAFF. The chain recombines TRBV7-2 with TRBJ1-1, with D hard to call. Germline CDR1 is SGHTA and CDR2 is FQGNSA. V was pared by 5 bases and J by 6 bases, with 10 bases between. The CDR3 runs to 12 residues.

The chain combines TRBV30 with TRBJ2-3, with D possibly matching TRBD1 (5 bases). The germline V and J ends were trimmed by 1 base and 0 bases, with 17 bases remaining between them. The germline V gene has CDR1 GTSNPN and CDR2 SVGIG (reference sequence). There are 17 residues in the CDR3. The CDR3 DNA follows: TGTGCCTGGAGTGGACTCCCGGCAGGGTCAAGCACAGATACGCAGTATTTT. Its translation: CAWSGLPAGSSTDTQYF. Looking up the rest from reference TRBV30 and TRBJ2-3 gives the full variable domain: SQTIHQWPATLVQPVGSPLSLECTVEGTSNPNLYWYRQAAGRGLQLLFYSVGIGQISSEVPQNLSASRPQDRQFILSSKKLLLSDSGFYLCAWSGLPAGSSTDTQYFGPGTRLTVL.

This chain links TRBV5-1 with TRBJ2-3; D unclear. This CDR3 has 13 amino acids. Trimming took 2 bases from V and 2 from J, leaving 6 bases between them. Germline V gene data show CDR1 as SGHRS and CDR2 as YFSETQ. The CDR3: CASSFPVTDTQYF. Written as DNA, the CDR3 is TGCGCCAGCAGCTTTCCCGTCACAGATACGCAGTATTTT.

V is TRBV4-1 and J is TRBJ1-2, with 7 nucleotides matching TRBD1. Per the germline V gene, CDR1 is MGHRA and CDR2 is YSYEKL. CDR3 size: 15 residues. J gave up 1 base and V 3 bases, and 5 bases lay outside the gene matches. CDR3 in amino acids: CASSHLGQSNYGYTF. The CDR3 nucleotides read TGCGCCAGCAGCCATCTGGGACAGAGTAACTATGGCTACACCTTC.

This chain uses TRBV6-4 with TRBJ2-3; possible D gene TRBD2, 6 bases. The V and J ends lost 4 bases and 1 base respectively, with 6 bases between them. This CDR3 spans 13 amino acids. Germline loops: CDR1 MRHNA, CDR2 SNTAGT. CDR3 loop: CASSASGTDTQYF. The DNA for the CDR3 is TGTGCCAGCAGTGCTAGCGGCACAGATACGCAGTATTTT.

This chain joins TRBV18 and TRBJ2-7, with 10 bases identical to TRBD1. CDR1 is KGHSH and CDR2 is LQKENI in the germline V gene. V shed 2 bases, J shed 7 bases, and the junction held 8 bases outside the gene matches. This CDR3 is 15 amino acids long. The CDR3 reads CASSPRRQGAGEQYF. The CDR3 DNA sequence: TGTGCCAGCTCACCAAGAAGACAGGGGGCAGGGGAGCAGTACTTC. The full variable domain, completed using reference TRBV18 and TRBJ2-7, is NAGVMQNPRHLVRRRGQEARLRCSPMKGHSHVYWYRQLPEEGLKFMVYLQKENIIDESGMPKERFSAEFPKEGPSILRIQQVVRGDSAAYFCASSPRRQGAGEQYFGPGTRLTVT.

This rearrangement joins TRBV4-2 to TRBJ2-6, with D maybe TRBD1 (5 bases). Trimming took 0 bases from V and 2 from J, leaving 8 bases between them. The CDR3 runs to 16 residues. Looked up from germline, CDR1 is LGHNA and CDR2 is YNFKEQ. The CDR3 protein is CASSQDGATGANVLTF. The DNA of the CDR3 is TGTGCCAGCAGCCAAGATGGGGCCACTGGGGCCAACGTCCTGACTTTC.

The chain links TRBV19 to TRBJ1-2; D possibly corresponds to TRBD1 (6 bases). Germline-derived CDR1 and CDR2 are LNHDA and SQIVND (reference sequence). Trimming took off 6 bases at V and 8 bases at J, with 16 bases between the two ends. The CDR3 runs to 13 residues. CDR3: CASSPRGHEGYTF. CDR3 coding DNA: TGTGCCAGTAGCCCCCGGGGACACGAGGGCTACACCTTC.